The 30 T cell receptor beta chains given below trace back to one sample, sequenced in a study of blood T cell repertoires in COVID-19 (TCRdb year 2020). The library was prepared using the immunoSEQ multiplex PCR assay. Entries here come from immuneACCESS through TCRdb and include only in-frame sequences with V and J called. Some clones fail to appear in such tables; in the studies checked, an unresolved V gene covers under half of the shortfall, and the cause of the remainder is unknown. In this sample the table shows 310,000 or so clones, roughly 90% of which occur a single time. The ten largest clonotypes hold about 8.9% of the sample. What was sequenced was PBMCs or T cells enriched from blood (not recorded which). These receptor sequences come from a young woman who had recovered from COVID-19.

For the CDR3, the DNA is TGTGCCAGCGTTCGACAGGGGTTGGGGTTCGGGGAGACCCAGTACTTC. Its translation: CASVRQGLGFGETQYF. The chain joins TRBV7-2 to TRBJ2-5; TRBD1 matches 8 bases. V dropped 8 bases and J dropped 5; count of bases not matched to a gene: 16. CDR1 SGHTA and CDR2 FQGNSA come from the germline V gene. This CDR3 spans 16 amino acids.

The chain carries TRBV7-9 and TRBJ1-4, with D uncertain. CDR1 and CDR2 from the germline V gene are SEHNR and FQNEAQ (reference sequence). The CDR3 is 15 residues long. V gave up 3 bases and J gave up 7 bases, with 15 bases separating them. The CDR3 coding sequence is TGTGCCAGCAGCTTTGTCCGGGGTGGGATTGAAAAACTGTTTTTT. It codes for CASSFVRGGIEKLFF.

This clone was counted once. The chain has TRBV7-7 and TRBJ2-1, with D possibly being TRBD2 (5 bases). The V gene's germline CDR1 is SSHAT and CDR2 FNYEAQ (reference sequence). CDR3 length equals 15 residues. V lost 3 bases to trimming and J lost 9 bases, with 18 bases between them. CDR3 nucleotides: TGTGCCAGCAGCTTCGGACCCCGTAGCGAGAGTGAGCAGTTCTTC. It translates to CASSFGPRSESEQFF. Supplemented by reference TRBV7-7 and TRBJ2-1, the full variable domain reads GAGVSQSPRYKVTKRGQDVTLRCDPISSHATLYWYQQALGQGPEFLTYFNYEAQPDKSGLPSDRFSAERPEGSISTLTIQRTEQRDSAMYRCASSFGPRSESEQFFGPGTRLTVL.

The table lists this clone with a few counts. This chain links TRBV9 with TRBJ1-2; tentative D call: TRBD1 (5 bases). The V and J ends lost 3 bases and 2 bases respectively, with 14 bases between them. Germline CDR1 is SGDLS and CDR2 is YYNGEE. This CDR3 is 15 amino acids long. CDR3 amino acids: CASSARQTPNYGYTF. For the CDR3, the DNA is TGTGCCAGCAGCGCACGACAGACGCCCAACTATGGCTACACCTTC.

This chain connects TRBV15 to TRBJ1-1, with unresolved D. V gave up 5 bases and J gave up 3 bases, with 10 bases separating them. The CDR3 has 13 amino acids. CDR1 LNHNV and CDR2 YYDKDF come from the germline V gene (reference sequence). CDR3 bases: TGTGCCACCAGCTGGGCGGGCCACACTGAAGCTTTCTTT. Protein sequence: CATSWAGHTEAFF.

This rearrangement joins TRBV11-2 to TRBJ1-4, with unresolved D. This CDR3 has 14 residues. Trimming took 2 bases from V and 0 from J, leaving 4 bases between them. Germline V CDR1 and CDR2: SGHAT, FQNNGV. CDR3 sequence: CASSLLATNEKLFF. As DNA, the CDR3 is TGTGCCAGCAGCTTACTTGCAACTAATGAAAAACTGTTTTTT.

As DNA, the CDR3 is TGTGCCAGCAGTACAGGGTGGGGCACTGAAGCTTTCTTT. It yields the protein CASSTGWGTEAFF. This rearrangement joins TRBV28 to TRBJ1-1; D perhaps matches TRBD1 (6 bases). The ends were cut back, 5 bases at V and 4 bases at J, with 11 bases in the middle. Per germline, CDR1 MDHEN and CDR2 SYDVKM. The CDR3 spans 13 residues.

This clone turned up a few times. V and J are TRBV3-1 (or the pseudogene TRBV3-2) and TRBJ2-1; D is unresolved. Per the germline V gene, CDR1 is LGHDT and CDR2 is YNNKEL (reference sequence). The CDR3 spans 12 residues. Trimming left V 3 bases short and J 4 bases short, with 4 bases between. The CDR3 sequence: CASSHKYNEQFF. CDR3 bases: TGTGCCAGCAGCCATAAATACAATGAGCAGTTCTTC.

This chain joins TRBV11-2 and TRBJ2-7; 10 bases line up with TRBD2. The CDR3 has 16 residues. Trimming removed 1 base from V and 0 bases from J; junction bases left unmatched: 3. Germline V gene lookup returns CDR1 SGHAT and CDR2 FQNNGV. Here the CDR3 reads CASSLVSSGSSYEQYF. The CDR3 bases are TGTGCCAGCAGCTTAGTCTCTAGCGGGAGCTCCTACGAGCAGTACTTC.

Points on this clone: The same CDR3 arises from other DNA sequences in this sample as well. V gene TRBV5-1 combines with J gene TRBJ2-1; TRBD2 agrees at 8 bases. The length of the CDR3 is 15 residues. The V segment lost 0 bases and the J segment 2 bases; nucleotides outside the gene matches: 1. Per the germline V gene, CDR1 is SGHRS and CDR2 is YFSETQ. The CDR3 bases are TGCGCCAGCAGCTTGGCGGGGGGGACCTACAATGAGCAGTTCTTC. Translated, it gives CASSLAGGTYNEQFF.

The chain joins TRBV4-2 to TRBJ2-1; 12 positions match TRBD2. V lost 0 bases to trimming and J lost 9 bases; unmatched junction nucleotides: 12. CDR1 and CDR2 from the germline V gene are LGHNA and YNFKEQ. The CDR3 is made up of 18 amino acids. The CDR3 region is CASSQDTRTSGILGEQFF. The CDR3 bases are TGTGCCAGCAGCCAAGATACGAGGACTAGCGGGATCCTGGGTGAGCAGTTCTTC.

This chain joins TRBV7-9 and TRBJ1-2; 11 bases are a match to TRBD1. V shed 6 bases and J 4 bases; nucleotides not matched to a gene: 4. Looked up from germline, CDR1 is SEHNR and CDR2 is FQNEAQ (reference sequence). The CDR3 consists of 14 residues. In DNA form, the CDR3 reads TGTGCCAGCAGTCAGGGACAGGGGGTCTATGGCTACACCTTC. It translates to CASSQGQGVYGYTF.

This clone was counted once. The genes are TRBV6-2 or TRBV6-3 and TRBJ1-2, with 7 bases matching TRBD1. The CDR3 is made up of 15 amino acids. After removal of 6 bases from V and 6 bases from J, the junction contained 13 bases not matched to a gene. Germline-derived CDR1 and CDR2 are MNHEY and SVGEGT. DNA of the CDR3: TGTGCCAGCAGCCGCGACAGGGTTAGACTTAATGGCTACACCTTC. Translating it yields CASSRDRVRLNGYTF.

The chain combines TRBV5-1 with TRBJ1-1; 7 bases fit TRBD1. CDR1 and CDR2 from the germline V gene are SGHRS and YFSETQ. The CDR3 runs 19 residues. V shed 0 bases, J shed 4 bases, and the junction held 18 bases outside the gene matches. CDR3 in DNA: TGCGCCAGCAGCTTGGGGGACAGCAAAGGAATAGACCGTGGCACTGAAGCTTTCTTT. Translation gives CASSLGDSKGIDRGTEAFF.

The chain joins TRBV27 to TRBJ2-7; unclear D gene. This CDR3 has 15 amino acids. CDR1 is MNHEY, CDR2 SMNVEV, per germline (reference sequence). V was shortened by 0 bases and J by 1 base, with 10 bases between the two germline ends. The CDR3 spells CASSLSRVPSYEQYF. In nucleotides, the CDR3 is TGTGCCAGCAGTTTATCCCGGGTTCCGTCCTACGAGCAGTACTTC.

This chain uses TRBV19 with TRBJ1-1; D remains ambiguous. This CDR3 has 13 residues. V shed 3 bases and J shed 8 bases, with 13 bases lying between them. Per germline, CDR1 LNHDA and CDR2 SQIVND (reference sequence). CDR3 in amino acids: CASSISANREAFF. The CDR3, as DNA: TGTGCCAGTAGTATTTCCGCCAACCGGGAAGCTTTCTTT.

CDR3: CASSPVYGDTDYEQYF. As DNA, the CDR3 is TGTGCCAGCTCACCCGTTTACGGGGACACCGACTACGAGCAGTACTTC. This sequence joins TRBV18 and TRBJ2-7; TRBD1 is a possible D gene (6 bases). The V and J ends lost 3 bases and 3 bases respectively, with 18 bases between them. The length of the CDR3 is 16 residues. Germline CDR1 reads KGHSH; CDR2 reads LQKENI. Supplemented by reference TRBV18 and TRBJ2-7, the full variable domain reads NAGVMQNPRHLVRRRGQEARLRCSPMKGHSHVYWYRQLPEEGLKFMVYLQKENIIDESGMPKERFSAEFPKEGPSILRIQQVVRGDSAAYFCASSPVYGDTDYEQYFGPGTRLTVT.

V gene TRBV27 combines with J gene TRBJ1-2; TRBD1 agrees at 10 bases. The CDR3 is made up of 15 amino acids. Germline values: CDR1 MNHEY, CDR2 SMNVEV (reference sequence). With V trimmed by 6 bases and J by 1 base, 5 bases remained unmatched. Here the CDR3 DNA reads TGTGCCAGCAGACCCGGGACAGGGGATAACTATGGCTACACCTTC. It codes for CASRPGTGDNYGYTF.

This chain joins TRBV18 and TRBJ1-1; possibly TRBD1 for D (5 bases). Germline V gene lookup returns CDR1 KGHSH and CDR2 LQKENI. The CDR3 has 12 amino acids. V lost 6 bases and J lost 6, with 11 bases in between. CDR3 coding DNA: TGTGCCAGCTCCACGGTGACAGCTGAAGCTTTCTTT. Its translation: CASSTVTAEAFF.

The chain combines TRBV5-4 with TRBJ1-4, with 8 bases identical to TRBD1. Looked up from germline, CDR1 is SGHNT and CDR2 is YYREEE (reference sequence). The length of the CDR3 is 15 residues. After removal of 4 bases from V and 5 bases from J, the junction contained 7 bases not matched to a gene. As DNA, the CDR3 is TGTGCCAGCAGCCTACGGACAGGGATGAATGAAAAACTGTTTTTT. Residues: CASSLRTGMNEKLFF. The full variable domain, rest sourced from reference TRBV5-4 and TRBJ1-4, is ETGVTQSPTHLIKTRGQQVTLRCSSQSGHNTVSWYQQALGQGPQFIFQYYREEENGRGNFPPRFSGLQFPNYSSELNVNALELDDSALYLCASSLRTGMNEKLFFGSGTQLSVL.

The chain couples TRBV1 to TRBJ2-1; the listed D gene, TRBD1, was not tested against the DNA. TRBV1 is a pseudogene segment. The CDR3 extends over 17 amino acids. CDR3 nucleotide sequence: TGCACCCCACCGGGACACTACTCAAGGGGCCCCTACAATGAGCAGTTCTTC. This gives the protein CTPPGHYSRGPYNEQFF.

The rearrangement links TRBV7-2 to TRBJ2-1, with 14 bases that match TRBD2. V dropped 5 bases and J dropped 8; count of bases not matched to a gene: 11. The CDR3 consists of 17 residues. Germline loops: CDR1 SGHTA, CDR2 FQGNSA. Here the CDR3 reads CASSHRLAGGRSHEQFF. The CDR3 DNA sequence: TGTGCCAGCAGCCATAGACTAGCGGGGGGGAGGTCCCATGAGCAGTTCTTC.

The chain is built from TRBV5-4 and TRBJ2-3; 13 bases fit TRBD2. The CDR3 runs 16 residues. Trimming cost V 3 bases and J 5 bases; bases outside gene matches: 6. Germline V gene lookup returns CDR1 SGHNT and CDR2 YYREEE (reference sequence). The CDR3 spells CASSSRLAGGLDTQYF. CDR3 DNA: TGTGCCAGCAGCTCAAGACTAGCGGGAGGACTAGATACGCAGTATTTT.

This chain links TRBV13 with TRBJ2-1; TRBD2 might be the D (5 bases). Trimming cost V 1 base and J 7 bases, with 8 bases left between them. The CDR3 is 13 amino acids. CDR1 is PRHDT and CDR2 is FYEKMQ in the germline V gene (reference sequence). CDR3 nucleotides: TGTGCCAGCAGCTTAGAGACGGGAAATGAGCAGTTCTTC. This gives the protein CASSLETGNEQFF.

This clone has just a few counts. The J gene is TRBJ2-2, the V gene TRBV4-1; 13 nucleotides line up with TRBD2. The CDR3 sequence is 19 residues long. Germline values: CDR1 MGHRA, CDR2 YSYEKL. V lost 0 bases to trimming and J lost 0 bases; unmatched junction nucleotides: 4. CDR3: CASSQERTSGRANTGELFF. In nucleotides, the CDR3 is TGCGCCAGCAGCCAAGAGAGGACTAGCGGGAGAGCGAACACCGGGGAGCTGTTTTTT.

The V and J genes are TRBV12-5 and TRBJ2-6, with D possibly TRBD2 on 5 matching bases. V was trimmed by 4 bases and J by 1 base, leaving 23 bases between them. The CDR3 has 20 residues. The germline CDR1 and CDR2 sequences are LGHNT and FRNRAP. CDR3 DNA: TGTGCTAGTGGTTCGTCTCAACTTCGCGGGCCAGCTTCTGGGGCCAACGTCCTGACTTTC. Amino acid sequence: CASGSSQLRGPASGANVLTF.

The genes are TRBV4-3 and TRBJ1-5, with D unclear. V gave up 0 bases and J gave up 4 bases, with 4 bases separating them. The CDR3 extends over 13 amino acids. The V gene's germline CDR1 is LGHNA and CDR2 YSLEER. CDR3 residues: CASSQDNNQPQHF. In nucleotides, the CDR3 is TGCGCCAGCAGCCAAGACAATAATCAGCCCCAGCATTTT.

The CDR3: CASSLRPGQKSLVYYEQYF. As DNA, the CDR3 is TGTGCCAGCAGTTTGCGTCCGGGACAGAAGAGCCTCGTGTACTACGAGCAGTACTTC. The rearrangement joins TRBV27 to TRBJ2-7; the match to TRBD1 covers 7 bases. CDR3 length: 19 amino acids. The germline V gene has CDR1 MNHEY and CDR2 SMNVEV (reference sequence). V was pared by 3 bases and J by 3 bases, with 20 bases of the junction left unmatched.

V and J are TRBV29-1 and TRBJ1-1; D gene uncertain. CDR3 length: 14 residues. Looked up from germline, CDR1 is SQVTM and CDR2 is ANQGSEA. Trimming left V 3 bases short and J 3 bases short, with 14 bases between. In DNA form, the CDR3 reads TGCAGCGTTGATTGGACTGCGGACGACACTGAAGCTTTCTTT. Amino acids: CSVDWTADDTEAFF.

This sequence joins TRBV29-1 and TRBJ2-5; maybe TRBD1 (7 bases). CDR1 is SQVTM, CDR2 ANQGSEA, per germline. V was cut by 5 bases and J by 4 bases, with 11 bases left in between. The CDR3 extends over 12 amino acids. The CDR3 region is CSVTRGVETQYF. DNA for the CDR3: TGCAGCGTTACCAGGGGGGTAGAGACCCAGTACTTC.